Described below is a single T cell receptor (beta chain) sequence and its context. The data stem from a study of technical replicates of blood from a few donors. This table comes from immunoSEQ multiplex PCR, and its TCRdb copy is limited to in-frame clones, with some not included. This sample has roughly 68,000 clones, with roughly nine tenths found just once. Sequenced input: PBMCs. The receptor's source is a human donor in good health. Some clones in this sample may be carry-over from other donors' samples.

CDR3: CAISDYDNPGQGLDEQFF. CDR3 DNA: TGTGCCATCAGTGACTACGACAATCCGGGACAGGGGTTGGATGAGCAGTTCTTC. The V call is TRBV10-3, the J call TRBJ2-1; 10 nucleotides align to TRBD1. This CDR3 contains 18 residues. Looked up from germline, CDR1 is ENHRY and CDR2 is SYGVKD. Trimming cost V 3 bases and J 8 bases; bases outside gene matches: 16.